These 16 T cell receptor beta chains were all obtained from the same sample, sequenced in a study of T cells in Graves' hyperthyroidism and ophthalmopathy. Amplification yielded TCR beta CDR3 regions, with RNA transcripts as the source. HTBI primers were the set used in a first-round RT-PCR of the TCR CDR3. Via MiXCR, TCRdb re-called the multiplex PCR reads, giving one row per CDR3 protein. The sample includes around 600,000 distinct CDR3 sequences, around 15% seen only once; the top ten take around an eighth. The sequenced sample was blood. These receptors all come from a woman aged 45-65 years with Graves' ophthalmopathy.

This clonotype occurred many times. The chain employs TRBV30 and TRBJ2-7, with 9 nucleotides matching TRBD2. Trimming took 2 bases from V and 3 from J; bases not matched to a gene: 8. The germline CDR1 and CDR2 sequences are GTSNPN and SVGIG (reference sequence). The CDR3 contains 15 residues. This CDR3 is CAWSLTLAGDYEQYF. As DNA, the CDR3 is TGTGCCTGGAGTCTTACTTTAGCGGGGGACTACGAGCAGTACTTC. Combining the CDR3 with reference TRBV30 and TRBJ2-7 gives the whole variable domain SQTIHQWPATLVQPVGSPLSLECTVEGTSNPNLYWYRQAAGRGLQLLFYSVGIGQISSEVPQNLSASRPQDRQFILSSKKLLLSDSGFYLCAWSLTLAGDYEQYFGPGTRLTVT.

In this sample, this clonotype turned up many times. V and J are TRBV20-1 and TRBJ2-7; D unclear. Trimming removed 0 bases from V and 4 bases from J, with 16 bases in between. Germline V lookup: CDR1 DFQATT, CDR2 SNEGSKA (reference sequence). This CDR3 contains 15 residues. The CDR3 reads CSARDIGRFGYEQYF. The DNA for the CDR3 is TGCAGTGCTAGAGATATAGGACGGTTTGGGTACGAGCAGTACTTC.

This clonotype was recorded a few times. This chain uses TRBV9 with TRBJ2-2, with 13 bases aligning to TRBD2. The CDR3 runs to 16 residues. The germline gives CDR1 SGDLS, CDR2 YYNGEE. The J segment lost 6 bases and the V segment lost 4 bases, leaving 6 bases of the junction unmatched. This CDR3 reads CASSFTSGRAAGELFF. The CDR3 nucleotides are TGTGCCAGCAGCTTCACTAGCGGGAGGGCCGCCGGGGAGCTGTTTTTT.

This clonotype came up many times. The chain carries TRBV28 and TRBJ2-5, with 15 bases that match TRBD2. The CDR3 covers 16 residues. Germline V gene lookup returns CDR1 MDHEN and CDR2 SYDVKM. J lost 2 bases, V lost 5 bases, and 3 bases had no gene match. The CDR3 sequence: CASSIGLAGGQETQYF. CDR3 coding DNA: TGTGCCAGCAGTATCGGACTAGCGGGAGGGCAAGAGACCCAGTACTTC.

This clonotype was observed at least ten times. This chain links TRBV30 with TRBJ2-7; a possible D gene is TRBD1 (6 bases). The germline gives CDR1 GTSNPN, CDR2 SVGIG (reference sequence). V gave up 7 bases and J gave up 1 base, with 8 bases separating them. The CDR3 runs to 11 residues. The CDR3 here is CALTGSYEQYF. The CDR3 DNA is TGTGCCTTAACAGGGTCCTACGAGCAGTACTTC. The full variable domain, rest sourced from reference TRBV30 and TRBJ2-7, is SQTIHQWPATLVQPVGSPLSLECTVEGTSNPNLYWYRQAAGRGLQLLFYSVGIGQISSEVPQNLSASRPQDRQFILSSKKLLLSDSGFYLCALTGSYEQYFGPGTRLTVT.

The CDR3 region is CASSLQPLAGIGTGELFF. The CDR3 nucleotides read TGCGCCAGCAGCTTGCAGCCCCTAGCGGGAATCGGAACCGGGGAGCTGTTTTTT. The chain carries TRBV5-1 and TRBJ2-2; 9 bases are a match to TRBD2. J lost 5 bases, V lost 1 base, and 12 bases had no gene match. Germline CDR1 and CDR2: SGHRS and YFSETQ. The CDR3 has 18 amino acids.

This clonotype was observed a few times. The V call is TRBV20-1, the J call TRBJ2-2; D is perhaps TRBD2 (6 bases). This CDR3 spans 14 amino acids. Germline CDR1 is DFQATT and CDR2 is SNEGSKA (reference sequence). Trimming removed 5 bases from V and 4 bases from J, with 14 bases in between. CDR3 region: CSAAGTPSTGELFF. The CDR3 DNA reads as TGCAGTGCTGCCGGGACTCCTTCCACCGGGGAGCTGTTTTTT.

This clonotype was counted ten times or more. This chain uses TRBV27 with TRBJ2-7, with a weak D call TRBD2 (5 bases). Deletions cut 0 bases from V and 5 bases from J, with 8 bases between. The CDR3 consists of 13 residues. CDR1 and CDR2 (germline): MNHEY, SMNVEV (reference sequence). CDR3 coding DNA: TGTGCCAGCAGTTTATCTGTAGCGAACGAGCAGTACTTC. Translated: CASSLSVANEQYF.

This clonotype was seen at least ten times. V is TRBV2 and J is TRBJ2-7, with D perhaps TRBD1 or TRBD2 (6 bases each). CDR1 is SNHLY, CDR2 FYNNEI, per germline. The CDR3 covers 15 residues. The V end was cut by 7 bases, the J end by 5 bases, with 21 bases between. CDR3: CASNERGVGYDEQYF. CDR3 nucleotide sequence: TGTGCCAGCAACGAGAGGGGGGTAGGCTACGACGAGCAGTACTTC.

This clonotype was detected many times. This sequence joins TRBV27 and TRBJ2-1, with a weak D call TRBD1 (5 bases). This CDR3 region has 17 residues. Trimming stripped 2 bases from V and 0 bases from J, with 14 bases between. Germline CDR1 reads MNHEY; CDR2 reads SMNVEV (reference sequence). CDR3 coding DNA: TGTGCCAGCAGTTTAAGGGGCCAACTCAGCTCCTACAATGAGCAGTTCTTC. Its protein product is CASSLRGQLSSYNEQFF.

This clonotype has a handful of counts. As DNA, the CDR3 is TGTGCCAGTAGTATTAACAGGCGCCCTATGAACACTGAAGCTTTCTTT. Its protein is CASSINRRPMNTEAFF. The V and J genes are TRBV19 and TRBJ1-1, with D possibly TRBD1 on 5 matching bases. CDR3 length equals 16 residues. Between the trimmed V and J ends, which lost 3 bases and 0 bases, there was a span of 14 bases. Germline V CDR1 and CDR2: LNHDA, SQIVND (reference sequence).

This clonotype was counted many times. V gene TRBV20-1 combines with J gene TRBJ2-3, with TRBD2 identical over 13 bases. Germline CDR1 and CDR2: DFQATT and SNEGSKA (reference sequence). With 3 bases clipped from V and 4 bases from J, the junction kept 4 bases outside the gene matches. CDR3 length equals 15 residues. The CDR3, as DNA: TGCAGTGCTAGGCTACTAGCGGGAGGGCCAGATACGCAGTATTTT. It encodes CSARLLAGGPDTQYF.

This clonotype has more than one count but fewer than ten. V is TRBV19 and J is TRBJ2-5; 7 bases agree with TRBD2. V was pared by 1 base and J by 4 bases, with 3 bases of the junction left unmatched. Per the germline V gene, CDR1 is LNHDA and CDR2 is SQIVND (reference sequence). The CDR3 contains 14 residues. Written as DNA, the CDR3 is TGTGCCAGTAGTATAGCGGGAGGCACAGAGACCCAGTACTTC. It specifies CASSIAGGTETQYF. The entire variable domain, with the rest obtained from reference TRBV19 and TRBJ2-5, is as follows: DGGITQSPKYLFRKEGQNVTLSCEQNLNHDAMYWYRQDPGQGLRLIYYSQIVNDFQKGDIAEGYSVSREKKESFPLTVTSAQKNPTAFYLCASSIAGGTETQYFGPGTRLLVL.

The rearrangement joins TRBV20-1 to TRBJ2-4, with D tentatively TRBD2 (6 bases). V lost 0 bases and J lost 0, with 18 bases in between. The CDR3 runs to 18 residues. CDR1 and CDR2 (germline): DFQATT, SNEGSKA (reference sequence). The CDR3 DNA reads as TGCAGTGCTAGAGAGAGGGAAATCTGGGGGGTAGCCAAAAACATTCAGTACTTC. Encoded protein: CSAREREIWGVAKNIQYF.

In this sample, this clonotype turned up many times. This chain connects TRBV20-1 to TRBJ2-3; D tentatively fits TRBD1 or TRBD2 (6 bases each). Trimming cost V 1 base and J 7 bases, with 21 bases left between them. The CDR3 extends over 16 amino acids. Germline V gene lookup returns CDR1 DFQATT and CDR2 SNEGSKA (reference sequence). This chain's CDR3 is CSARVIGEGGIHTQYF. The CDR3 nucleotides are TGCAGTGCTAGAGTAATCGGTGAGGGGGGTATTCATACGCAGTATTTT.

This clonotype was counted many times. V gene TRBV7-3 combines with J gene TRBJ2-7, with 7 nucleotides matching TRBD2. Germline values: CDR1 SGHTA, CDR2 FQGTGA. The CDR3 totals 15 residues. The ends lost 2 bases at V and 0 bases at J; junction bases unmatched: 4. This CDR3 reads CASSLRAGISYEQYF. In DNA form, the CDR3 reads TGTGCCAGCAGCTTACGAGCGGGGATCTCCTACGAGCAGTACTTC.